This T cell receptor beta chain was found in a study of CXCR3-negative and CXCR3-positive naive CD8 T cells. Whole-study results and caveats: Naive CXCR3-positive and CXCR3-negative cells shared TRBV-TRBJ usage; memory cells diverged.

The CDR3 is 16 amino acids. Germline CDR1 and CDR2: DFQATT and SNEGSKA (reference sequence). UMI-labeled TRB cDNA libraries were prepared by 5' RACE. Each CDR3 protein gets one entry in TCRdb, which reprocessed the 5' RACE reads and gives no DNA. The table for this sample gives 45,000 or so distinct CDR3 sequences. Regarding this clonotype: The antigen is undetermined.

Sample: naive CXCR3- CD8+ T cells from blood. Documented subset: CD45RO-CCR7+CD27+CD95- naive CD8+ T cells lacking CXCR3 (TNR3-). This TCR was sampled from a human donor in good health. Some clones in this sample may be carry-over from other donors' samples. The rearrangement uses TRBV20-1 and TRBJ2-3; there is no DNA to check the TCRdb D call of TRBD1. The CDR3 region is CSARDLGATLADTQYF.